A selection of T cell receptor beta chains follows, all from one sample in a study of shared clonotypes between healthy human individuals. Repertoires were generated with immunoSEQ multiplex PCR, while TCRdb's copy carries only in-frame clones and drops some. The table includes roughly 2.2 million clones, approximately 93% detected once. Sequencing input: naive CD4+ T cells from PBMCs. These TCRs come from a man aged 18 to 29 in good health. Some clones in this sample may be carry-over from other donors' samples. CDR3s include the opening cysteine and the closing phenylalanine or tryptophan. A D gene is named only where the DNA matches it firmly. The size of a clone is reported for some rows only, either as once, few or many, or as a class for expanded clones.

j_gene | v_gene | abundance | d_gene | CDR3aa | CDR3nt
TRBJ2-7 | TRBV7-2 | . | TRBD1 | CASSPSTGTAPYEQYF | TGTGCCAGCAGCCCATCGACCGGGACAGCTCCCTACGAGCAGTACTTC
TRBJ1-2 | TRBV29-1 | . | TRBD1 | CSTSGGVNYGYTF | TGCAGCACATCAGGGGGCGTTAACTATGGCTACACCTTC
TRBJ2-1 | TRBV2 | . | TRBD2 | CASSGGLASLGDEQFF | TGTGCCAGCAGTGGGGGACTAGCGAGCTTGGGGGATGAGCAGTTCTTC
TRBJ1-1 | TRBV30 | . | TRBD1 | CAWSALGQAGEAFF | TGTGCCTGGAGTGCCCTCGGACAGGCGGGAGAGGCTTTCTTT
TRBJ2-7 | TRBV11-2 | . | . | CASSRSYEQYF | TGTGCCAGCAGCCGGAGCTACGAGCAGTACTTC
TRBJ2-5 | TRBV29-1 | . | . | CSARDTGGVQETQYF | TGCAGCGCTAGGGACACTGGGGGAGTCCAAGAGACCCAGTACTTC
TRBJ2-4 | TRBV28 | . | . | CASRGGGGEAKNIQYF | TGTGCCAGCAGAGGAGGAGGGGGGGAAGCCAAAAACATTCAGTACTTC
TRBJ2-5 | TRBV5-1 | once | . | CASSTGYQETQYF | TGCGCCAGCAGTACGGGGTACCAAGAGACCCAGTACTTC
TRBJ2-2 | TRBV5-1 | . | TRBD1 | CASSLGAGGSGELFF | TGCGCCAGCAGCTTGGGTGCAGGGGGTTCCGGGGAGCTGTTTTTT
TRBJ2-5 | TRBV10-3 | . | . | CAISDSRGGETQYF | TGTGCCATCAGTGACTCCAGGGGTGGGGAGACCCAGTACTTC
TRBJ1-1 | TRBV7-9 | . | TRBD1 | CASSRTGGTEAFF | TGTGCCAGCAGCCGGACAGGGGGGACTGAAGCTTTCTTT
TRBJ1-4 | TRBV21-1 | . | . | CASSRNRGPNEKLFF | TGTGCCAGCAGCCGAAACCGGGGCCCAAATGAAAAACTGTTTTTT
TRBJ1-2 | TRBV7-6 | . | . | CASSPGEGYGYTF | TGTGCCAGCAGCCCCGGAGAGGGATATGGCTACACCTTC
TRBJ2-5 | TRBV10-3 | few | . | CAISDRETQYF | TGTGCCATCAGTGACCGAGAGACCCAGTACTTC
TRBJ2-2 | TRBV5-1 | . | . | CASSLVPPGVTGELFF | TGCGCCAGCAGCTTGGTCCCGCCGGGTGTCACCGGGGAGCTGTTTTTT
TRBJ2-2 | TRBV19 | . | . | CASVSPGELFF | TGTGCCAGTGTGTCGCCCGGGGAGCTGTTTTTT
TRBJ1-1 | TRBV15 | . | TRBD1 | CATSRGQAMNTEAFF | TGTGCCACCAGCAGGGGACAGGCGATGAACACTGAAGCTTTCTTT
TRBJ1-3 | TRBV7-2 | few | . | CASSPVGLSGNTIYF | TGTGCCAGCAGCCCCGTTGGGCTCTCTGGAAACACCATATATTTT
TRBJ1-2 | TRBV10-3 | . | TRBD1 | CAIGTGKDYGYTF | TGTGCCATAGGGACAGGGAAGGACTATGGCTACACCTTC
TRBJ2-7 | TRBV2 | . | TRBD1 | CASSGQGAWYEQYF | TGTGCCAGCAGTGGACAGGGGGCCTGGTACGAGCAGTACTTC
TRBJ2-1 | TRBV6-1 | . | TRBD2 | CASSGGLASGRNEQFF | TGTGCCAGCAGTGGGGGTCTGGCTAGCGGGCGGAATGAGCAGTTCTTC
TRBJ2-3 | TRBV18 | . | . | CASSSTGPSTDTQYF | TGTGCCAGCTCATCGACTGGTCCTAGCACAGATACGCAGTATTTT
TRBJ2-1 | TRBV7-2 | . | TRBD2 | CASSSGLAAFYNEQFF | TGTGCCAGCAGCTCCGGACTAGCGGCGTTCTACAATGAGCAGTTCTTC